This T cell receptor (beta chain) emerged from a study of T cell responses to AZD1222 COVID-19 vaccine. To note about this clone: Its antigen remains unknown.

The study's findings and limits: Donors were largely white British and mainly female; clonal diversity was possibly underestimated.

Repertoires were generated with immunoSEQ multiplex PCR, while TCRdb's copy carries only in-frame clones and drops some. The sample comprises under 250,000 clones, about 92% of which are singletons, and about 1% rests with the top ten. Germline CDR1 reads SGHRS; CDR2 reads YFSETQ. V dropped 4 bases and J dropped 5 bases, with 18 bases sitting between them. This CDR3 is 15 amino acids long. The sample here was peripheral blood, taken on day 0 of MenACWY control vaccination. The rearrangement uses TRBV5-1 and TRBJ1-2; D possibly corresponds to TRBD1 (6 bases). The TCR originated in an adult in good health. The CDR3 sequence is CASSPGGRVRYGYTF. In nucleotides, the CDR3 is TGCGCCAGCAGCCCGGGGGGCAGGGTACGATATGGCTACACCTTC. The full variable domain, rest sourced from reference TRBV5-1 and TRBJ1-2, is KAGVTQTPRYLIKTRGQQVTLSCSPISGHRSVSWYQQTPGQGLQFLFEYFSETQRNKGNFPGRFSGRQFSNSRSEMNVSTLELGDSALYLCASSPGGRVRYGYTFGSGTRLTVV.